The clone carrying this TCR beta chain came up many times. Its target is unknown. The sample belongs to a study of T-cell reconstitution after alpha-beta-depleted transplantation in children. Unique molecular identifiers were incorporated when the TCRbeta library was constructed. TCRdb reanalysed the PCR reads using MiXCR and keeps one entry per CDR3 protein. The sample holds some 830,000 distinct CDR3 sequences, roughly 15% seen once. General study points: Newly generated T cells supplied most T-cell counts and diversity one year post-transplant. Expanded clones from the graft, numbering several hundred, reportedly supplied alpha-beta T cells about two months after transplant.

Germline assignment: CDR1 MDHEN and CDR2 SYDVKM. V lost 6 bases to trimming and J lost 6 bases, with 18 bases between them. The CDR3 is 14 residues long. This rearrangement joins TRBV28 to TRBJ2-7; D might be TRBD1 (5 bases). Source: PBMCs, mostly from graft donor cells, taken 360 days after TCRalphabeta/CD19-depleted stem cell transplant. The receptor comes from a male patient aged 10-17 years who had a stem cell transplant for acute lymphoblastic leukemia, so the T cells may come from the graft donor. The CDR3 region has the DNA TGTGCCAGCAGGAAGACCGGACAAGGCGGCGAGCAGTACTTC. Translation gives CASRKTGQGGEQYF. Drawing the rest from reference TRBV28 and TRBJ2-7, the complete variable domain is DVKVTQSSRYLVKRTGEKVFLECVQDMDHENMFWYRQDPGLGLRLIYFSYDVKMKEKGDIPEGYSVSREKKERFSLILESASTNQTSMYLCASRKTGQGGEQYFGPGTRLTVT.